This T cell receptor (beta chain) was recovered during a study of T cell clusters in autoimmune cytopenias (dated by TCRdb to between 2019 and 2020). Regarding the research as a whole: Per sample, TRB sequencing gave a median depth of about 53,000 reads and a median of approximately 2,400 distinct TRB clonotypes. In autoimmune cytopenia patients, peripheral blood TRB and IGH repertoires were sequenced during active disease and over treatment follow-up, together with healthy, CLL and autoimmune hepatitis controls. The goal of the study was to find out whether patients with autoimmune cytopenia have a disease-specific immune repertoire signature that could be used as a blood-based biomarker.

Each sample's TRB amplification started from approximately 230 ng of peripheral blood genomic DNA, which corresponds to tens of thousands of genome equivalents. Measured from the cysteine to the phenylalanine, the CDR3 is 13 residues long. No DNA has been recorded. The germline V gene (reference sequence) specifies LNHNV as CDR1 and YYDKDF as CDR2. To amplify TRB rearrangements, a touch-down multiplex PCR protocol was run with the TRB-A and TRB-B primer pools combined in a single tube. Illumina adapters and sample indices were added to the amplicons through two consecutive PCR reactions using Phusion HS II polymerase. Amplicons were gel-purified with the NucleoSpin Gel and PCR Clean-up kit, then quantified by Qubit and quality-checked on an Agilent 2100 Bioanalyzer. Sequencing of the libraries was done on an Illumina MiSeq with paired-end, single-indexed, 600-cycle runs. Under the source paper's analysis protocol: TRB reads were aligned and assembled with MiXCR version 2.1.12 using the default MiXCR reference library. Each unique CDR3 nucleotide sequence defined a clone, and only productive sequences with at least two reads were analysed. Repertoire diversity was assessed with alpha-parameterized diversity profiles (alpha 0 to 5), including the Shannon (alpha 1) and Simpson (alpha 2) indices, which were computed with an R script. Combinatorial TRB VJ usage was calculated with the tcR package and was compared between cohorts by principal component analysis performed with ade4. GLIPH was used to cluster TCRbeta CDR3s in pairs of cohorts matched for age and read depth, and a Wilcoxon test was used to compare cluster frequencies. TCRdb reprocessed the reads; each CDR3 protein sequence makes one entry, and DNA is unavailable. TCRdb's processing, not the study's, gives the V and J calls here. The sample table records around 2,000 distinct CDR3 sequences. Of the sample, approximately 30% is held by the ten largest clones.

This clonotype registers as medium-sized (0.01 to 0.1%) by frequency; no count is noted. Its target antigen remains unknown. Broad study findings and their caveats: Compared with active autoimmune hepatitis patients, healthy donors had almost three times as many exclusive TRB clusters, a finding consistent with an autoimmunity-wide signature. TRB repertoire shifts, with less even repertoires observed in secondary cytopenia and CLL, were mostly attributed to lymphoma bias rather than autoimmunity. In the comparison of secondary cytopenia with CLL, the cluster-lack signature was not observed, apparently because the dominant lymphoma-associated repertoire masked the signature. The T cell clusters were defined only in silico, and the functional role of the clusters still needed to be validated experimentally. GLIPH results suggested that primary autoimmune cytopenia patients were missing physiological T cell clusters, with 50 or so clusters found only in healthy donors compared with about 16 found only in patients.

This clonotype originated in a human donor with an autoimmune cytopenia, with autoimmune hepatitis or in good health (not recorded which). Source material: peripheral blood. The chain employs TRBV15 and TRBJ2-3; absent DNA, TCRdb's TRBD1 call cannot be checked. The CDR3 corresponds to CATSGPPDDTQYF.